The next 23 T cell receptor beta chains were all read from a single sample in a study of T cells in Graves' hyperthyroidism and ophthalmopathy. There were TCR beta CDR3 regions amplified from RNA transcripts. HTBI primers were used for first-round RT-PCR of the TCR CDR3. From the multiplex PCR reads, TCRdb called clonotypes with MiXCR, one entry per CDR3 protein. The repertoire has a few hundred thousand distinct CDR3 sequences, 19% of them found once; the top ten carry around 3.4%. Input material: blood. These receptors were taken from a woman aged 18-29 years with Graves' hyperthyroidism.

This clonotype was found many times. The chain has TRBV7-2 and TRBJ2-7; no definite D call. V lost 1 base, J lost 7 bases, and 17 bases lay in between. Germline V gene data show CDR1 as SGHTA and CDR2 as FQGNSA. The CDR3 runs to 15 residues. The CDR3 region has the DNA TGTGCCAGCAGCTTAGGACCCCAGACTCTAGGGGAGCAGTACTTC. It encodes CASSLGPQTLGEQYF. Based on the CDR3 plus reference TRBV7-2 and TRBJ2-7, the full variable domain is GAGVSQSPSNKVTEKGKDVELRCDPISGHTALYWYRQSLGQGLEFLIYFQGNSAPDKSGLPSDRFSAERTGGSVSTLTIQRTQQEDSAVYLCASSLGPQTLGEQYFGPGTRLTVT.

This clonotype was found many times. The CDR3 DNA reads TGTGCCAGCAGTTACTCGTCAGGGGGTTGGGACGAGCAGTACTTC. Translation gives CASSYSSGGWDEQYF. J is TRBJ2-7 and V is TRBV6-5, with TRBD1 matching 7 bases. J gave up 5 bases and V 0 bases, and 7 bases lay outside the gene matches. Germline V gene sequence: CDR1 MNHEY, CDR2 SVGAGI. The CDR3 runs 15 residues.

In this sample, this clonotype turned up many times. The chain carries TRBV15 and TRBJ2-7, with D uncertain. V was cut by 5 bases and J by 0 bases, with 11 bases left in between. The CDR3 extends over 14 amino acids. Germline loops: CDR1 LNHNV, CDR2 YYDKDF (reference sequence). The CDR3 is CATSRTTSSYEQYF. As DNA, the CDR3 is TGTGCCACCAGCCGAACCACGAGCTCCTACGAGCAGTACTTC.

The rearrangement uses TRBV7-3 and TRBJ1-1; no reliable D call. V was cut by 3 bases and J by 4 bases, with 9 bases left in between. Looked up from germline, CDR1 is SGHTA and CDR2 is FQGTGA. The CDR3 is 13 amino acids. CDR3 in amino acids: CASSFHQSTEAFF. The CDR3 DNA reads TGTGCCAGCAGCTTTCATCAAAGCACTGAAGCTTTCTTT.

The gene calls are TRBV20-1 and TRBJ1-2, with 7 bases lining up with TRBD1. Germline V gene lookup returns CDR1 DFQATT and CDR2 SNEGSKA (reference sequence). The CDR3 sequence is 16 residues long. V lost 2 bases to trimming and J lost 4 bases; unmatched junction nucleotides: 13. CDR3 DNA: TGCAGTGCTAGATTGTTAGGGCAGGGGGAAGCCTATGGCTACACCTTC. As protein: CSARLLGQGEAYGYTF.

This clonotype occurred many times. J is TRBJ1-1 and V is TRBV20-1; D gene uncertain. Between the trimmed V and J ends, which lost 6 bases and 2 bases, there was a span of 13 bases. Looked up from germline, CDR1 is DFQATT and CDR2 is SNEGSKA (reference sequence). This CDR3 has 13 amino acids. CDR3 coding DNA: TGCAGTGCCCCTAAAGGGCTTAACACTGAAGCTTTCTTT. Translation gives CSAPKGLNTEAFF.

This clonotype was detected many times. J is TRBJ1-2 and V is TRBV2; D unresolved. Trimming took 5 bases from V and 2 from J, leaving 12 bases between them. Germline loops: CDR1 SNHLY, CDR2 FYNNEI. This CDR3 spans 14 amino acids. The CDR3 here is CASSSRLLNYGYTF. The CDR3 DNA reads TGTGCCAGCAGTTCGAGGTTATTAAACTATGGCTACACCTTC.

There are many counts of this clonotype. The chain employs TRBV5-1 and TRBJ2-2; unclear D gene. The germline CDR1 and CDR2 sequences are SGHRS and YFSETQ. V lost 4 bases and J lost 11, with 9 bases in between. This CDR3 has 11 residues. The CDR3 protein is CASSLETELFF. The CDR3 DNA reads TGCGCCAGCAGCCTAGAAACCGAGCTGTTTTTT.

This clonotype came up many times. One end of the junction fails to match germline, which may point to a read error. The chain employs TRBV12-3 or TRBV12-4 and TRBJ2-7; D may correspond to TRBD1 or TRBD2 (7 bases each). The CDR3 is 14 residues long. CDR3 in amino acids: CASTKGGGEVEEYF. The DNA of the CDR3 is TGTGCCAGCACCAAGGGAGGGGGCGAGGTCGAGGAGTACTTC.

Points on this clonotype: It may be a read error: a sequence one base away is much more abundant. The chain carries TRBV11-2 and TRBJ1-1; no clear D. V lost 1 base, J lost 6 bases, and 3 bases lay in between. Germline V lookup: CDR1 SGHAT, CDR2 FQNNGV. This CDR3 is built from 11 residues. The CDR3 nucleotides read TGTGCCAGCAGCTTAGTCGCTGAAGCTTTCTTT. Encoded protein: CASSLVAEAFF.

This clonotype appeared many times. The chain is built from TRBV5-1 and TRBJ1-1; D gene uncertain. The CDR3 is 14 amino acids. Germline assignment: CDR1 SGHRS and CDR2 YFSETQ. The V end lost 4 bases, the J end lost 5 bases, and 15 bases lay between the germline ends. DNA of the CDR3: TGCGCCAGCAGCCCGTCCGGGGTTAGGACTGAAGCTTTCTTT. Translated, it gives CASSPSGVRTEAFF.

The table lists this clonotype with many counts. V gene TRBV12-3 or TRBV12-4 combines with J gene TRBJ1-1; D perhaps matches TRBD1 (5 bases). The CDR3 has 14 residues. V shed 10 bases and J shed 3 bases, with 18 bases lying between them. This chain's CDR3 is CATVTEEFHTEAFF. The CDR3 DNA reads TGTGCCACCGTGACAGAAGAGTTTCACACTGAAGCTTTCTTT.

This clonotype appeared many times. CDR3 bases: TGTGCCAGCAGCTTAGGAAAACTAAATGAGCAGTACTTC. Amino acid sequence: CASSLGKLNEQYF. This chain uses TRBV7-6 with TRBJ2-7, with D hard to call. The CDR3 is 13 amino acids. V was trimmed by 1 base and J by 7 bases, leaving 11 bases between them. The germline gives CDR1 SGHVS, CDR2 FNYEAQ.

This clonotype was detected only a few times. A junction boundary mismatches the germline segment, possibly from a read error. V gene TRBV6-2 or TRBV6-3 combines with J gene TRBJ2-4; 8 nucleotides agree with TRBD2. Germline CDR1 MNHEY, CDR2 SVGEGT. This CDR3 is built from 16 residues. CDR3 coding DNA: TGTGCCAGCGGAAAGCGGGGGATCGGAGCCAAAAACATTAAGTACTTC. Its translation: CASGKRGIGAKNIKYF.

This clonotype appeared many times. The chain employs TRBV11-2 and TRBJ1-1; 9 positions match TRBD1. V was pared by 4 bases and J by 4 bases, with 10 bases of the junction left unmatched. CDR3 length: 16 residues. Germline CDR1 SGHAT, CDR2 FQNNGV. This CDR3 reads CASSSTLQGATTEAFF. The CDR3 DNA reads as TGTGCCAGCAGCTCCACTTTACAGGGGGCGACCACTGAAGCTTTCTTT. Based on the CDR3 plus reference TRBV11-2 and TRBJ1-1, the full variable domain is EAGVAQSPRYKIIEKRQSVAFWCNPISGHATLYWYQQILGQGPKLLIQFQNNGVVDDSQLPKDRFSAERLKGVDSTLKIQPAKLEDSAVYLCASSSTLQGATTEAFFGQGTRLTVV.

This clonotype appeared once. A read error is possible here, since a much larger clone lies one base away. The rearrangement uses TRBV30 and TRBJ2-7; D assignment may be TRBD1 or TRBD2 (5 bases each). Germline V gives CDR1 GTSNPN, CDR2 SVGIG (reference sequence). Trimming took 2 bases from V and 6 from J, leaving 14 bases between them. The CDR3 runs to 13 residues. The CDR3 coding sequence is TGTGCCTGGAGTTACAGAGGGGTGTCCGAGCAGTACGTC. Its translation: CAWSYRGVSEQYV.

This clonotype occurred many times. The V gene is TRBV6-1, the J gene TRBJ2-2; possible D gene TRBD2, 6 bases. Germline CDR1 reads MNHNS; CDR2 reads SASEGT. Trimming removed 4 bases from V and 6 bases from J, with 12 bases in between. The CDR3 runs to 14 residues. CDR3 nucleotide sequence: TGTGCCAGCAGTGTGATGGGGGAGGCCGGGGAGCTGTTTTTT. This encodes CASSVMGEAGELFF.

This clonotype was seen many times. The chain combines TRBV6-5 with TRBJ1-3; no clear D gene. Germline-derived CDR1 and CDR2 are MNHEY and SVGAGI. Trimming stripped 4 bases from V and 4 bases from J, with 14 bases between. The CDR3 is 15 amino acids. CDR3 protein: CASSSAPARGNTIYF. Here the CDR3 DNA reads TGTGCCAGCAGTTCTGCTCCAGCGCGGGGAAACACCATATATTTT.

A note on this clonotype: An end of the junction does not agree with germline; a read error may underlie this. The chain is built from TRBV2 and TRBJ2-5; D is uncertain. The V gene's germline CDR1 is SNHLY and CDR2 FYNNEI. The CDR3 is 13 residues long. The CDR3 DNA sequence: TGTGCCAGCAGTCCAGGTCACCAAGAGATCCAGTACTTC. This encodes CASSPGHQEIQYF.

This sequence joins TRBV18 and TRBJ1-5, with unresolved D. V was trimmed by 4 bases and J by 7 bases, leaving 8 bases between them. The CDR3 runs 12 residues. Germline CDR1 reads KGHSH; CDR2 reads LQKENI. The CDR3 sequence is CASSRAEQPQHF. The CDR3 coding sequence is TGTGCCAGCTCACGTGCAGAGCAGCCCCAGCATTTT. Drawing the rest from reference TRBV18 and TRBJ1-5, the complete variable domain is NAGVMQNPRHLVRRRGQEARLRCSPMKGHSHVYWYRQLPEEGLKFMVYLQKENIIDESGMPKERFSAEFPKEGPSILRIQQVVRGDSAAYFCASSRAEQPQHFGDGTRLSIL.

This rearrangement joins TRBV9 to TRBJ2-7; possible D gene TRBD1, 5 bases. V was pared by 0 bases and J by 0 bases, with 13 bases between. The CDR3 is 16 residues long. Germline V gives CDR1 SGDLS, CDR2 YYNGEE. The CDR3 DNA reads as TGTGCCAGCAGCGTAGGGGGCGTGGGGTTCTCCTACGAGCAGTACTTC. Amino acids: CASSVGGVGFSYEQYF.

This rearrangement joins TRBV4-2 to TRBJ2-2, with TRBD2 matching 15 bases. This CDR3 region has 19 residues. V trimming: 5 bases; J trimming: 3 bases; junction bases outside the gene matches: 10. Looked up from germline, CDR1 is LGHNA and CDR2 is YNFKEQ. The DNA of the CDR3 is TGTGCCAGCAGCACTCGGACTAGCGGGGGGGCTTTAGACACCGGGGAGCTGTTTTTT. Amino acids: CASSTRTSGGALDTGELFF.

The chain carries TRBV2 and TRBJ2-5; either TRBD1 or TRBD2 may fit D (5 bases each). Deletions cut 4 bases from V and 4 bases from J, with 13 bases between. This CDR3 has 14 amino acids. Germline CDR1 and CDR2: SNHLY and FYNNEI. The CDR3 spells CASSVDRGRETQYF. CDR3 bases: TGTGCCAGCAGTGTCGACAGAGGGAGAGAGACCCAGTACTTC.